These 27 T cell receptor beta chains came from one sample sequenced in a study of early T cells in non-severe SARS-CoV-2 infection. TCRdb reprocessed the 5' RACE reads with MiXCR, giving one entry per CDR3 protein. Here the sample spans about 83,000 distinct CDR3 sequences, over 12% being singletons. Input material: whole blood. The receptors were sampled from an adult who was a healthcare worker with PCR-confirmed SARS-CoV-2 infection or an uninfected control (not recorded which).

The sample holds many counts of this clonotype. The DNA of the CDR3 is TGTGCCAGTCATTACCGGGACAGGGACTTTGGAGACACCGGGGAGCTGTTTTTT. Translation gives CASHYRDRDFGDTGELFF. This chain uses TRBV19 with TRBJ2-2, with 9 bases fitting TRBD1. V was clipped by 8 bases and J by 3 bases; unmatched bases: 16. The germline CDR1 and CDR2 sequences are LNHDA and SQIVND (reference sequence). The CDR3 length is 18 residues.

This clonotype was recorded a few times. V usage is TRBV27 and J usage is TRBJ1-1; D uncertain. Germline CDR1 reads MNHEY; CDR2 reads SMNVEV (reference sequence). V was trimmed by 6 bases and J by 0 bases, leaving 11 bases between them. The CDR3 is 14 residues long. CDR3 sequence (DNA): TGTGCCAGCAGCCAGTTCGGCATGAACACTGAAGCTTTCTTT. It specifies CASSQFGMNTEAFF.

There are many counts of this clonotype. The chain has TRBV2 and TRBJ2-7, with TRBD1 matching over 7 bases. The J segment lost 5 bases and the V segment lost 8 bases, leaving 15 bases of the junction unmatched. This CDR3 is built from 15 residues. In germline, CDR1 is SNHLY, CDR2 FYNNEI. CDR3 residues: CASGRSPGQLDEQYF. The CDR3 coding sequence is TGTGCCAGCGGCCGGAGCCCGGGACAGTTGGACGAGCAGTACTTC.

This clonotype was seen ten or more times. The chain employs TRBV11-2 and TRBJ1-1; TRBD1 agrees at 8 bases. The CDR3 runs to 15 residues. The V segment lost 8 bases and the J segment 1 base; nucleotides outside the gene matches: 9. The germline gives CDR1 SGHAT, CDR2 FQNNGV. For the CDR3, the DNA is TGTGCCAGCCGCCGGGACAGGAGGGGGAACACTGAAGCTTTCTTT. Amino acid sequence: CASRRDRRGNTEAFF.

This clonotype was detected ten times or more. The V gene is TRBV27, the J gene TRBJ1-2; 12 nucleotides line up with TRBD1. CDR1 and CDR2 from the germline V gene are MNHEY and SMNVEV (reference sequence). This CDR3 is 14 amino acids long. The J segment lost 5 bases and the V segment lost 8 bases, leaving 6 bases of the junction unmatched. CDR3 amino acids: CASGPGQGAYGYTF. As DNA, the CDR3 is TGTGCCAGCGGTCCGGGACAGGGGGCTTATGGCTACACCTTC.

This clonotype came up many times. The genes are TRBV5-1 and TRBJ2-6; 8 positions agree with TRBD1. Germline V gene data show CDR1 as SGHRS and CDR2 as YFSETQ. J lost 0 bases, V lost 3 bases, and 5 bases had no gene match. This CDR3 has 17 residues. CDR3 DNA: TGCGCCAGCAGCTATCGGACAGGGTCCTCTGGGGCCAACGTCCTGACTTTC. Translated: CASSYRTGSSGANVLTF.

In this sample, this clonotype turned up a few times. The V call is TRBV12-3 or TRBV12-4, the J call TRBJ1-1; 7 bases match TRBD1. The J segment lost 9 bases and the V segment lost 7 bases, leaving 5 bases of the junction unmatched. This CDR3 region has 11 residues. The CDR3 coding sequence is TGTGCCAGCACCCTGACAGGGAAAGCTTTCTTT. Translating gives CASTLTGKAFF.

This clonotype was observed at least ten times. The chain is built from TRBV5-5 and TRBJ1-1; no firm D call. The CDR3 covers 15 residues. From germline, CDR1 is SGHKS and CDR2 YYEKEE (reference sequence). V lost 0 bases, J lost 1 base, and 10 bases lay in between. This chain's CDR3 is CASSLERWGNTEAFF. The DNA for the CDR3 is TGTGCCAGCAGCTTGGAGAGGTGGGGGAACACTGAAGCTTTCTTT.

This clonotype was counted at least ten times. The chain carries TRBV5-4 and TRBJ2-7; 8 nucleotides align to TRBD1. The CDR3 sequence is 12 residues long. The germline V gene has CDR1 SGHNT and CDR2 YYREEE (reference sequence). V gave up 4 bases and J gave up 6 bases; unmatched junction bases: 3. The CDR3 loop is CASSPGTGEQYF. The CDR3 nucleotides are TGTGCCAGCAGCCCAGGGACAGGCGAGCAGTACTTC.

This clonotype appeared a few times. The gene calls are TRBV7-2 and TRBJ2-7, with 7 positions matching TRBD2. This CDR3 is 16 amino acids long. Germline V gene data show CDR1 as SGHTA and CDR2 as FQGNSA. The V segment lost 3 bases and the J segment 3 bases; nucleotides outside the gene matches: 11. For the CDR3, the DNA is TGTGCCAGCAGCTTCGGGCCCCCGGGAGGAGGCTACGAGCAGTACTTC. As protein: CASSFGPPGGGYEQYF.

The rearrangement links TRBV20-1 to TRBJ2-7, with D possibly TRBD2 on 5 matching bases. The CDR3 covers 15 residues. CDR1 and CDR2 from the germline V gene are DFQATT and SNEGSKA (reference sequence). Trimming cost V 0 bases and J 0 bases, with 12 bases left between them. CDR3 bases: TGCAGTGCTAGAGATCCCCTACGGGACTCCTACGAGCAGTACTTC. It codes for CSARDPLRDSYEQYF.

The V and J genes are TRBV29-1 and TRBJ2-6; the match to TRBD2 covers 8 bases. The trim removed 5 bases at V and 0 bases at J, leaving 6 bases unmatched. This CDR3 has 16 residues. The germline CDR1 and CDR2 sequences are SQVTM and ANQGSEA. This CDR3 is CSVPRGGLSGANVLTF. The CDR3 coding sequence is TGCAGCGTTCCTCGGGGGGGCCTCTCTGGGGCCAACGTCCTGACTTTC.

The chain recombines TRBV20-1 with TRBJ2-1; D gene uncertain. CDR1 is DFQATT and CDR2 is SNEGSKA in the germline V gene (reference sequence). V lost 6 bases to trimming and J lost 0 bases, with 12 bases between them. This CDR3 is built from 14 residues. CDR3 bases: TGCAGTGCGGATCCTGGGGTCTCCTACAATGAGCAGTTCTTC. Translated, it gives CSADPGVSYNEQFF.

The rearrangement uses TRBV7-8 and TRBJ2-5; 7 bases agree with TRBD2. Germline CDR1 reads SGHVS; CDR2 reads FQNEAQ. CDR3 size: 17 residues. The V and J ends lost 2 bases and 5 bases, in that order; junction bases with no gene match: 14. CDR3 nucleotide sequence: TGTGCCAGCAGCTTAACGACTAGCTGGGCTTTCAGGGAGACCCAGTACTTC. It encodes CASSLTTSWAFRETQYF.

This clonotype has just a few counts. V gene TRBV19 combines with J gene TRBJ2-7, with a tentative D call TRBD2 (6 bases). The CDR3 consists of 17 residues. Germline V CDR1 and CDR2: LNHDA, SQIVND (reference sequence). V lost 6 bases and J lost 2, with 23 bases in between. The CDR3: CASSTRGGNRLAYEQYF. The CDR3 nucleotides read TGTGCCAGTAGCACCCGCGGAGGGAACCGACTGGCCTACGAGCAGTACTTC.

The chain has TRBV5-1 and TRBJ1-1, with 8 bases fitting TRBD1. The germline gives CDR1 SGHRS, CDR2 YFSETQ. The CDR3 contains 11 residues. The ends lost 7 bases at V and 6 bases at J; junction bases unmatched: 2. The CDR3 reads CASAGGAEAFF. Here the CDR3 DNA reads TGCGCCAGCGCAGGGGGCGCTGAAGCTTTCTTT.

This clonotype was detected only once. The CDR3 DNA sequence: TGTGCCAGCAGCTCTCTAGCGGGACACTACAATGAGCAGTTCTTC. It yields the protein CASSSLAGHYNEQFF. The rearrangement uses TRBV11-2 and TRBJ2-1; 9 nucleotides align to TRBD2. J lost 3 bases, V lost 4 bases, and 4 bases had no gene match. Germline CDR1 is SGHAT and CDR2 is FQNNGV. This CDR3 region has 15 residues.

V and J are TRBV4-1 and TRBJ2-1; TRBD2 is a possible D gene (5 bases). Germline-derived CDR1 and CDR2 are MGHRA and YSYEKL. Trimming shortened V by 2 bases and J by 6 bases, and 11 bases separated the two germline ends. The CDR3 runs 14 residues. The CDR3 reads CASSQLLGSNEQFF. The CDR3 DNA sequence: TGCGCCAGCAGCCAACTACTAGGTTCCAATGAGCAGTTCTTC.

This chain links TRBV6-2 or TRBV6-3 with TRBJ2-3, with TRBD2 identical over 15 bases. This CDR3 is built from 17 residues. V dropped 7 bases and J dropped 5; count of bases not matched to a gene: 10. Germline lookup yields CDR1 MNHEY and CDR2 SVGEGT. The CDR3 DNA sequence: TGTGCCAGCACCAACCCACCGGGACTAGCGGGAGGAGATACGCAGTATTTT. Its protein product is CASTNPPGLAGGDTQYF.

This clonotype was observed at least ten times. CDR3 in DNA: TGTGCCAGCAGCCAAGCGCGTAGGGGCGCTGAAGCTTTCTTT. Translating gives CASSQARRGAEAFF. The V call is TRBV3-1, the J call TRBJ1-1; the D gene is possibly TRBD1 (5 bases). Germline-derived CDR1 and CDR2 are LGHDT and YNNKEL (reference sequence). Deletions cut 1 base from V and 6 bases from J, with 12 bases between. This CDR3 region has 14 residues.

This clonotype was picked up many times. The CDR3 DNA is TGTGCCAGCACCCAGGGGGCCAAAAACATTCAGTACTTC. It codes for CASTQGAKNIQYF. The chain recombines TRBV2 with TRBJ2-4; TRBD1 might be the D (6 bases). CDR1 SNHLY and CDR2 FYNNEI come from the germline V gene. The CDR3 covers 13 residues. V lost 7 bases and J lost 1, with 8 bases in between.

The CDR3 DNA is TGTGCCAGCGGGACGGGGGGGCGACTTCAATACGAGCAGTACTTC. This codes for CASGTGGRLQYEQYF. This chain joins TRBV12-3 or TRBV12-4 and TRBJ2-7, with 8 bases that match TRBD2. This CDR3 is 15 amino acids long. The ends lost 8 bases at V and 4 bases at J; junction bases unmatched: 13.

This clonotype was picked up many times. The chain is built from TRBV12-3 or TRBV12-4 and TRBJ2-7; tentative D call: TRBD2 (6 bases). V was shortened by 2 bases and J by 6 bases, with 11 bases between the two germline ends. CDR3 length equals 13 residues. The CDR3 loop is CASSLWGVPEQYF. The CDR3 bases are TGTGCCAGCAGTTTATGGGGGGTGCCCGAGCAGTACTTC.

This clonotype was observed a few times. This chain links TRBV3-1 with TRBJ2-7; D uncertain. The CDR3 has 12 amino acids. CDR1 LGHDT and CDR2 YNNKEL come from the germline V gene (reference sequence). V lost 1 base and J lost 2, with 3 bases in between. The CDR3 DNA reads as TGTGCCAGCAGCCAAGTAGCCTACGAGCAGTACTTC. It encodes CASSQVAYEQYF.

This clonotype came up many times. The chain employs TRBV5-6 and TRBJ2-1; D is uncertain. The CDR3 length is 11 residues. V lost 6 bases and J lost 0, with 1 base in between. Germline V gene sequence: CDR1 SGHDT, CDR2 YYEEEE. This chain's CDR3 is CASNSYNEQFF. Written as DNA, the CDR3 is TGTGCCAGCAACTCCTACAATGAGCAGTTCTTC. Full variable domain (missing parts from reference TRBV5-6 and TRBJ2-1): DAGVTQSPTHLIKTRGQQVTLRCSPKSGHDTVSWYQQALGQGPQFIFQYYEEEERQRGNFPDRFSGHQFPNYSSELNVNALLLGDSALYLCASNSYNEQFFGPGTRLTVL.

This chain joins TRBV6-6 and TRBJ2-5, with D possibly being TRBD2 (6 bases). V was shortened by 4 bases and J by 3 bases, with 15 bases between the two germline ends. Germline CDR1 reads MNHNY; CDR2 reads SVGAGI (reference sequence). The CDR3 sequence is 15 residues long. This CDR3 reads CASSSHLSGKETQYF. The CDR3 DNA is TGTGCCAGCAGTTCCCACCTTAGCGGTAAAGAGACCCAGTACTTC.

This sequence joins TRBV10-1 and TRBJ2-3; 9 bases match TRBD1. V was pared by 8 bases and J by 6 bases, with 6 bases of the junction left unmatched. Per germline, CDR1 WNHNN and CDR2 SYGVQD (reference sequence). The length of the CDR3 is 13 residues. CDR3 loop: CASGGQGRDTQYF. For the CDR3, the DNA is TGCGCCAGCGGCGGACAGGGGAGGGATACGCAGTATTTT.